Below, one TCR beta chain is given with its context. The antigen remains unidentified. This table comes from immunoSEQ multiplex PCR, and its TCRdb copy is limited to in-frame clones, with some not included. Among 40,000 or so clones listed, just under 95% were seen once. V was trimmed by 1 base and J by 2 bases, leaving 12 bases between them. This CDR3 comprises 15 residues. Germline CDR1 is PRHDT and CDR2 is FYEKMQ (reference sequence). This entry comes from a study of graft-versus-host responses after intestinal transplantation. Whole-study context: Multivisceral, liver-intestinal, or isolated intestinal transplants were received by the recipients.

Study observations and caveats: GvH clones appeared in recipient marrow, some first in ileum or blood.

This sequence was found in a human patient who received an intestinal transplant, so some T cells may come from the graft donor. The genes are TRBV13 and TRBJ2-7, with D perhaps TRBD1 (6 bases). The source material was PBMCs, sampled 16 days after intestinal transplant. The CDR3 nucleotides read TGTGCCAGCAGCTTAGACAGGGCCTCAACCTACGAGCAGTACTTC. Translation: CASSLDRASTYEQYF.